The 24 T cell receptor beta chains listed next were all sequenced from one sample in a study of blood T cell repertoires in COVID-19. Clones were read by immunoSEQ multiplex PCR, and TCRdb kept only the in-frame ones, dropping some. Here the sample spans 98,000 or so clones, about 91% being singletons. The sample consisted of peripheral blood. These receptors all come from a human donor in a cohort sampled during active COVID-19.

This rearrangement joins TRBV19 to TRBJ2-5, with D perhaps matching TRBD2 (5 bases). The CDR3 covers 15 residues. CDR1 and CDR2 from the germline V gene are LNHDA and SQIVND (reference sequence). V was shortened by 6 bases and J by 0 bases, with 14 bases between the two germline ends. CDR3 protein: CASRSRETYQETQYF. Here the CDR3 DNA reads TGTGCCAGTAGATCGAGGGAGACGTACCAAGAGACCCAGTACTTC. Complete variable domain (other parts from reference TRBV19 and TRBJ2-5): DGGITQSPKYLFRKEGQNVTLSCEQNLNHDAMYWYRQDPGQGLRLIYYSQIVNDFQKGDIAEGYSVSREKKESFPLTVTSAQKNPTAFYLCASRSRETYQETQYFGPGTRLLVL.

This chain uses TRBV15 with TRBJ1-5, with TRBD1 matching 8 bases. The CDR3 has 15 amino acids. Germline trimming cut 3 bases from V and 7 bases from J; bases unmatched to any gene: 8. CDR1 and CDR2 from the germline V gene are LNHNV and YYDKDF (reference sequence). CDR3 region: CATSSAQGAGQPQHF. The CDR3 DNA follows: TGTGCCACCAGCAGTGCCCAGGGGGCGGGACAGCCCCAGCATTTT.

This clone was seen a few times. The chain carries TRBV30 and TRBJ1-6, with D perhaps TRBD1 (6 bases). Germline CDR1 is GTSNPN and CDR2 is SVGIG (reference sequence). The V end lost 5 bases, the J end lost 9 bases, and 8 bases lay between the germline ends. The CDR3 totals 11 residues. CDR3 loop: CAWGGSSPLHF. The CDR3 DNA reads TGTGCCTGGGGGGGCAGTTCACCCCTCCACTTT.

CDR3 nucleotides: TGTGCCAGCAGCTTCTCGAACAGGGGGACTGGAAACACCATATATTTT. Translated, it gives CASSFSNRGTGNTIYF. This rearrangement joins TRBV7-8 to TRBJ1-3; 8 bases are shared with TRBD1. Germline V gene sequence: CDR1 SGHVS, CDR2 FQNEAQ. This CDR3 contains 16 residues. J lost 2 bases, V lost 3 bases, and 6 bases had no gene match.

The chain is built from TRBV19 and TRBJ1-1; possible D gene TRBD1, 6 bases. Germline CDR1 is LNHDA and CDR2 is SQIVND (reference sequence). The CDR3 has 17 amino acids. Deletions cut 1 base from V and 0 bases from J, with 15 bases between. The CDR3 spells CASSIGTGILVNTEAFF. DNA for the CDR3: TGTGCCAGTAGTATAGGAACAGGGATTCTGGTGAACACTGAAGCTTTCTTT.

This clone has just one count. The V call is TRBV7-6, the J call TRBJ2-5, with TRBD2 matching 14 bases. Germline-derived CDR1 and CDR2 are SGHVS and FNYEAQ. V lost 5 bases to trimming and J lost 1 base; unmatched junction nucleotides: 9. The CDR3 totals 18 residues. The CDR3 DNA sequence: TGTGCCAGCAGCCGACATTCCGGGACTAGCGGGAGCCAAGAGACCCAGTACTTC. As protein: CASSRHSGTSGSQETQYF.

The rearrangement links TRBV5-1 to TRBJ2-3, with 8 positions matching TRBD2. Unmatched junction bases numbered 6, after V lost 0 bases and J lost 3 bases. This CDR3 has 16 residues. The germline CDR1 and CDR2 sequences are SGHRS and YFSETQ. The CDR3 protein is CASSLVAAGGTDTQYF. CDR3 nucleotides: TGCGCCAGCAGCTTGGTGGCGGCGGGGGGTACAGATACGCAGTATTTT.

This clone showed up just a few times. The chain recombines TRBV28 with TRBJ1-2; D might be TRBD1 (6 bases). This CDR3 spans 16 amino acids. Germline loops: CDR1 MDHEN, CDR2 SYDVKM. V was clipped by 4 bases and J by 0 bases, with 15 bases between them. The CDR3 coding sequence is TGTGCCAGCAGTTCGGGAGGAACAGGGTCTAACTATGGCTACACCTTC. Translation gives CASSSGGTGSNYGYTF.

The V call is TRBV5-4, the J call TRBJ1-2, with D perhaps matching TRBD1 (6 bases). Germline CDR1 is SGHNT and CDR2 is YYREEE (reference sequence). V was cut by 4 bases and J by 6 bases, with 22 bases left in between. The length of the CDR3 is 16 residues. The CDR3 here is CASSPGGAKEIDGYTF. DNA of the CDR3: TGTGCCAGCAGCCCGGGGGGGGCAAAGGAGATCGATGGCTACACCTTC.

The rearrangement uses TRBV11-3 and TRBJ1-1; D is perhaps TRBD1 (5 bases). Germline assignment: CDR1 SGHNT and CDR2 YENEEA. The V gene lost 2 bases and the J gene lost 1 base, with 5 bases spanning the gap. This CDR3 spans 13 amino acids. CDR3 loop: CASSLTGNTEAFF. DNA of the CDR3: TGTGCCAGCAGCTTAACAGGGAACACTGAAGCTTTCTTT.

This chain uses TRBV25-1 with TRBJ1-5; weak D call: TRBD1 (5 bases). In germline, CDR1 is MGHDK, CDR2 SYGVNS. The CDR3 consists of 15 residues. Trimming shortened V by 8 bases and J by 0 bases, and 14 bases separated the two germline ends. CDR3 in DNA: TGTGCCAGCGCCGACAGCCGGACTAGCAATCAGCCCCAGCATTTT. Amino acids: CASADSRTSNQPQHF.

The chain employs TRBV28 and TRBJ2-7; 7 nucleotides line up with TRBD1. V gave up 3 bases and J gave up 3 bases; unmatched junction bases: 8. From germline, CDR1 is MDHEN and CDR2 SYDVKM. This CDR3 region has 15 residues. This chain's CDR3 is CASSFSRTGNYEQYF. CDR3 DNA: TGTGCCAGCAGTTTCTCACGGACAGGCAACTACGAGCAGTACTTC.

The chain employs TRBV28 and TRBJ1-4, with TRBD1 matching over 7 bases. In germline, CDR1 is MDHEN, CDR2 SYDVKM. V lost 3 bases to trimming and J lost 6 bases; unmatched junction nucleotides: 7. The CDR3 is 15 amino acids. CDR3 sequence reads: CASSLYRGADEKLFF. The CDR3 nucleotides are TGTGCCAGCAGTTTGTACAGGGGAGCTGATGAAAAACTGTTTTTT. The whole variable domain, remainder taken from reference TRBV28 and TRBJ1-4, is DVKVTQSSRYLVKRTGEKVFLECVQDMDHENMFWYRQDPGLGLRLIYFSYDVKMKEKGDIPEGYSVSREKKERFSLILESASTNQTSMYLCASSLYRGADEKLFFGSGTQLSVL.

This chain connects TRBV7-2 to TRBJ2-7, with a weak D call TRBD2 (7 bases). The CDR3 runs to 16 residues. CDR1 is SGHTA and CDR2 is FQGNSA in the germline V gene. V was clipped by 5 bases and J by 2 bases, with 19 bases between them. The CDR3 region has the DNA TGTGCCAGCAGCAGGGGGGAGGGCCCTCCGACCTACGAGCAGTACTTC. It translates to CASSRGEGPPTYEQYF.

The V call is TRBV7-8, the J call TRBJ2-7; 8 bases are shared with TRBD2. Germline assignment: CDR1 SGHVS and CDR2 FQNEAQ. V lost 5 bases, J lost 0 bases, and 9 bases stayed unmatched. The CDR3 is made up of 16 amino acids. CDR3 protein: CASSRGGLLSSYEQYF. CDR3 DNA: TGTGCCAGCAGCCGCGGGGGGCTTTTGAGCTCCTACGAGCAGTACTTC.

The chain couples TRBV29-1 to TRBJ1-3; D may be TRBD1 (5 bases). Trimming left V 7 bases short and J 4 bases short, with 11 bases between. The CDR3 is 12 residues long. The germline CDR1 and CDR2 sequences are SQVTM and ANQGSEA. CDR3 protein: CSAGGSGNTIYF. Here the CDR3 DNA reads TGCAGCGCCGGGGGTTCAGGAAACACCATATATTTT.

The chain couples TRBV27 to TRBJ1-5; tentative D call: TRBD1 (5 bases). The CDR3 covers 16 residues. Trimming shortened V by 8 bases and J by 0 bases, and 17 bases separated the two germline ends. Germline CDR1 MNHEY, CDR2 SMNVEV (reference sequence). The CDR3: CASGAGTYYSNQPQHF. CDR3 bases: TGTGCCAGCGGGGCGGGGACCTACTATAGCAATCAGCCCCAGCATTTT.

This rearrangement joins TRBV7-6 to TRBJ2-7; TRBD2 matches at 9 bases. Germline-derived CDR1 and CDR2 are SGHVS and FNYEAQ. The CDR3 is 19 amino acids. J gave up 3 bases and V 5 bases, and 20 bases lay outside the gene matches. CDR3 residues: CASSPTVGGGAAALYEQYF. Here the CDR3 DNA reads TGTGCCAGCAGCCCCACCGTTGGCGGGGGGGCAGCAGCCCTCTACGAGCAGTACTTC. Full variable domain (remainder filled in from reference TRBV7-6 and TRBJ2-7): GAGVSQSPRYKVTKRGQDVALRCDPISGHVSLYWYRQALGQGPEFLTYFNYEAQQDKSGLPNDRFSAERPEGSISTLTIQRTEQRDSAMYRCASSPTVGGGAAALYEQYFGPGTRLTVT.

This chain joins TRBV28 and TRBJ1-1; 8 bases are a match to TRBD1. The length of the CDR3 is 14 residues. V was clipped by 6 bases and J by 4 bases; unmatched bases: 7. Germline CDR1 reads MDHEN; CDR2 reads SYDVKM. Here the CDR3 DNA reads TGTGCCAGCAGGGATACAGGGGGGCGCACTGAAGCTTTCTTT. Its translation: CASRDTGGRTEAFF.

The CDR3, as DNA: TGTGCCTGGGGGACAGGGGCCGACACAGATACGCAGTATTTT. Protein: CAWGTGADTDTQYF. The chain carries TRBV30 and TRBJ2-3, with 10 bases fitting TRBD1. CDR1 GTSNPN and CDR2 SVGIG come from the germline V gene (reference sequence). Germline trimming cut 5 bases from V and 2 bases from J; bases unmatched to any gene: 4. The CDR3 length is 14 residues.

The chain couples TRBV2 to TRBJ1-2; D ambiguous. This CDR3 comprises 15 residues. Germline V gene lookup returns CDR1 SNHLY and CDR2 FYNNEI. V lost 6 bases to trimming and J lost 2 bases, with 16 bases between them. The CDR3, as DNA: TGTGCCAGCAGGCCTTCGGCACCGGGGAACTATGGCTACACCTTC. Protein product: CASRPSAPGNYGYTF.

This chain uses TRBV19 with TRBJ1-1, with 7 bases aligning to TRBD1. Germline assignment: CDR1 LNHDA and CDR2 SQIVND (reference sequence). The CDR3 consists of 14 residues. V lost 5 bases and J lost 3; bases outside the gene matches: 6. CDR3 sequence: CASSAYRGDTEAFF. The CDR3 DNA reads TGTGCCAGTAGTGCTTACAGGGGAGACACTGAAGCTTTCTTT.

This clone was seen a handful of times. This chain connects TRBV28 to TRBJ1-2, with 7 bases identical to TRBD1. The junction had 10 bases not matched to a gene; V was cut back by 8 bases and J by 4 bases. Germline CDR1 and CDR2: MDHEN and SYDVKM. This CDR3 region has 14 residues. The CDR3 region has the DNA TGTGCCAGCTCCTCGGGACAGCCTTTCTATGGCTACACCTTC. Amino acid sequence: CASSSGQPFYGYTF.

The chain couples TRBV27 to TRBJ2-1; TRBD1 might be the D (6 bases). V gave up 10 bases and J gave up 5 bases, with 15 bases separating them. Per germline, CDR1 MNHEY and CDR2 SMNVEV (reference sequence). The CDR3 length is 13 residues. The CDR3: CATTGRPNNEQFF. DNA for the CDR3: TGTGCCACGACAGGTCGCCCCAACAATGAGCAGTTCTTC.